This paragraph reports one TCR beta chain. Its antigen is unidentified. This specimen comes from a study of T-cell memory formation after mild COVID-19. V was cut by 4 bases and J by 5 bases, with 14 bases left in between. CDR1 and CDR2 from the germline V gene are MGHRA and YSYEKL. There are 14 residues in the CDR3. TCRdb redid the calling of the 5' RACE reads with MiXCR, one entry per CDR3 protein. The data contain under 250,000 distinct CDR3 sequences, approximately 30% of them singletons. Whole-study results and caveats: CD4+ contracting clones were found mainly in CM and EM, and CD8+ ones in EMRA. Certain responding clones were present in pre-infection memory, suggesting participation of cross-reactive memory. While clones contracting from day 15 to 85 were balanced between CD4 and CD8, later expanders leaned CD4+.

The source of this sequence is an adult woman who had mild COVID-19 (a few samples of this study predate the infection). Cell type and time point are not known. The chain has TRBV4-1 and TRBJ2-5; D unclear. The source material was PBMCs or a T cell subset sorted from them (not recorded which). The DNA of the CDR3 is TGCGCCAGCAGCCGGGTTGGTTTAGGGGAGACCCAGTACTTC. Its protein product is CASSRVGLGETQYF.